The table lists the clone carrying this TCR beta chain with a few counts. The target antigen is unknown. This specimen comes from a study of T cell responses to AZD1222 COVID-19 vaccine. Regarding the study as a whole: There were mostly white British donors and more females than males, and clonal diversity was possibly underestimated. Vaccine-associated CD4 TCRs spanned spike, dominant at 160-218 and 743-854.

Germline CDR1 reads LGHDT; CDR2 reads YNNKEL (reference sequence). The CDR3 covers 16 residues. V trimming: 0 bases; J trimming: 6 bases; junction bases outside the gene matches: 8. Clones were sequenced by immunoSEQ multiplex PCR, and TCRdb holds only the in-frame ones, with some missing. The sample lists more than 90,000 clones; 90% were seen once. Source: peripheral blood, taken on day 0 of AZD1222 vaccination. The V gene is TRBV3-1 (or the pseudogene TRBV3-2), the J gene TRBJ1-2, with 9 nucleotides matching TRBD1. The receptor comes from an adult in good health. In DNA, the CDR3 is TGTGCCAGCAGCCAAGATTTCGGGACAGGGACCCATGGCTACACCTTC. Its translation: CASSQDFGTGTHGYTF.